The 18 T cell receptor beta chains in this list originate from one sample, sequenced in a study of blood T cell repertoires in COVID-19 (dated by TCRdb to the early 2020s). The library was prepared using the immunoSEQ multiplex PCR assay. TCRdb obtained this table from immuneACCESS and retained in-frame rearrangements with V and J assigned. These tables miss some clones; where compared with another copy, unresolved V genes account for less than half of the shortfall, and the remainder is unexplained. A total of roughly 80,000 clones appear in this sample, roughly 82% of them only once. The ten most abundant clones make up about 12% of the sample. Sequences were obtained from peripheral blood. The receptors were sampled from a human donor in a cohort sampled during active COVID-19.

The chain links TRBV18 to TRBJ2-1, with D uncertain. The CDR3 extends over 12 amino acids. Between the trimmed V and J ends, which lost 6 bases and 10 bases, there was a span of 13 bases. Germline loops: CDR1 KGHSH, CDR2 LQKENI. CDR3 DNA: TGTGCCAGCTCGCCCACTCAGAGGGAGCAGTTCTTC. It yields the protein CASSPTQREQFF.

The chain carries TRBV5-1 and TRBJ2-7, with 9 nucleotides matching TRBD2. V lost 4 bases to trimming and J lost 1 base; unmatched junction nucleotides: 9. Germline V gives CDR1 SGHRS, CDR2 YFSETQ. This CDR3 is 16 amino acids long. CDR3 coding DNA: TGCGCCAGCAGCCCTGGGTTGACTAGCGGTTCCTACGAGCAGTACTTC. This encodes CASSPGLTSGSYEQYF.

The chain links TRBV5-1 to TRBJ1-1, with a weak D call TRBD1 (6 bases). The V end was cut by 2 bases, the J end by 7 bases, with 12 bases between. Germline CDR1 reads SGHRS; CDR2 reads YFSETQ. This CDR3 region has 13 residues. The CDR3 DNA is TGCGCCAGCAGCTTACAGGGTAGGAGTGAAGCTTTCTTT. Protein: CASSLQGRSEAFF.

The gene calls are TRBV2 and TRBJ2-5; maybe TRBD2 (5 bases). This CDR3 comprises 16 residues. Trimming cost V 6 bases and J 3 bases, with 20 bases left between them. Germline V gives CDR1 SNHLY, CDR2 FYNNEI. CDR3 protein: CASRPKLERSEETQYF. CDR3 nucleotides: TGTGCCAGCAGGCCCAAACTAGAACGCTCTGAAGAGACCCAGTACTTC.

The count of this clone is one. The chain has TRBV2 and TRBJ2-1, with a possible D match to TRBD2 (6 bases). The CDR3 contains 14 residues. V lost 6 bases, J lost 6 bases, and 15 bases lay in between. Germline CDR1 SNHLY, CDR2 FYNNEI. The CDR3 protein is CASSGTRGSNEQFF. The CDR3, as DNA: TGTGCCAGCAGCGGGACTCGAGGATCCAATGAGCAGTTCTTC.

The chain is built from TRBV27 and TRBJ2-7; TRBD1 agrees at 7 bases. CDR1 MNHEY and CDR2 SMNVEV come from the germline V gene (reference sequence). Trimming took 7 bases from V and 7 from J; bases not matched to a gene: 10. This CDR3 has 13 amino acids. The CDR3 region is CASTPGQLREQYF. The CDR3, as DNA: TGTGCCAGCACCCCGGGACAGCTACGAGAGCAGTACTTC.

The V and J genes are TRBV9 and TRBJ1-3; D gene uncertain. Per the germline V gene, CDR1 is SGDLS and CDR2 is YYNGEE. Between the trimmed V and J ends, which lost 1 base and 0 bases, there was a span of 8 bases. The CDR3 is 15 residues long. CDR3 region: CASSVQAFSGNTIYF. CDR3 in DNA: TGTGCCAGCAGCGTACAGGCGTTCTCTGGAAACACCATATATTTT.

The gene calls are TRBV29-1 and TRBJ2-6; D remains ambiguous. The V and J ends lost 0 bases and 0 bases respectively, with 6 bases between them. The CDR3 runs to 15 residues. Germline CDR1 SQVTM, CDR2 ANQGSEA. The CDR3 reads CSVEDRRSGANVLTF. CDR3 sequence (DNA): TGCAGCGTTGAAGATCGTCGCTCTGGGGCCAACGTCCTGACTTTC.

With respect to this clone: Other DNA sequences in this specimen translate into the identical CDR3. V and J are TRBV5-1 and TRBJ2-7; 9 bases map to TRBD1. The germline gives CDR1 SGHRS, CDR2 YFSETQ. The CDR3 length is 14 residues. The ends lost 4 bases at V and 0 bases at J; junction bases unmatched: 2. The CDR3 sequence is CASSRTGDSYEQYF. The CDR3 DNA is TGCGCCAGCAGCAGGACAGGGGACTCCTACGAGCAGTACTTC.

The chain joins TRBV5-8 to TRBJ2-2; 11 bases are a match to TRBD2. Losses at the gene ends were 2 bases for V and 7 bases for J; bases not matched to a gene: 4. This CDR3 has 15 amino acids. Germline V gene lookup returns CDR1 SGHTS and CDR2 YDEGEE. CDR3 nucleotide sequence: TGTGCCAGCAGCTTTAGCGGGAGGGCCGGCGGGGAGCTGTTTTTT. It yields the protein CASSFSGRAGGELFF.

The chain is built from TRBV27 and TRBJ1-1; D might be TRBD1 (5 bases). This CDR3 comprises 14 residues. The V gene's germline CDR1 is MNHEY and CDR2 SMNVEV (reference sequence). Trimming left V 5 bases short and J 1 base short, with 11 bases between. In nucleotides, the CDR3 is TGTGCCAGCAGTGCGGGACGTGGGAACACTGAAGCTTTCTTT. This codes for CASSAGRGNTEAFF.

Remarks on this clone: Other nucleotide sequences in the sample specify the same CDR3. V usage is TRBV5-1 and J usage is TRBJ1-1; the D is unclear. The CDR3 totals 14 residues. CDR1 SGHRS and CDR2 YFSETQ come from the germline V gene. Trimming removed 0 bases from V and 5 bases from J, with 11 bases in between. CDR3 DNA sequence: TGCGCCAGCAGCTTGGTAGCGGCGGGGACTGAAGCTTTCTTT. Translating gives CASSLVAAGTEAFF.

The V call is TRBV6-5, the J call TRBJ1-6; D is unresolved. The CDR3 consists of 15 residues. The V end lost 11 bases, the J end lost 10 bases, and 24 bases lay between the germline ends. CDR1 is MNHEY and CDR2 is SVGAGI in the germline V gene. CDR3 sequence: CAGSVGHHKGSPLHF. The CDR3 bases are TGTGCCGGGAGCGTAGGGCACCATAAAGGGTCACCCCTCCACTTT.

The chain is built from TRBV10-3 and TRBJ2-3; 8 positions match TRBD1. Germline V gene lookup returns CDR1 ENHRY and CDR2 SYGVKD. V was pared by 11 bases and J by 5 bases, with 12 bases of the junction left unmatched. The CDR3 extends over 14 amino acids. The CDR3 nucleotides read TGTGCCCTATCCGTCAGGGGGCTTGGAGATACGCAGTATTTT. It translates to CALSVRGLGDTQYF.

The chain recombines TRBV3-1 (or the pseudogene TRBV3-2) with TRBJ2-7; TRBD2 agrees at 9 bases. V shed 2 bases, J shed 7 bases, and the junction held 9 bases outside the gene matches. The CDR3 consists of 15 residues. Germline values: CDR1 LGHDT, CDR2 YNNKEL (reference sequence). CDR3 amino acids: CASSQSSGAQGEQYF. The CDR3 DNA reads as TGTGCCAGCAGCCAATCTAGCGGGGCCCAAGGGGAGCAGTACTTC.

The rearrangement links TRBV19 to TRBJ2-3, with D possibly being TRBD2 (6 bases). This CDR3 has 16 residues. Germline values: CDR1 LNHDA, CDR2 SQIVND (reference sequence). Deletions cut 4 bases from V and 0 bases from J, with 14 bases between. The CDR3 protein is CASSKHGGSSTDTQYF. CDR3 in DNA: TGTGCCAGTAGTAAACACGGAGGGTCTAGCACAGATACGCAGTATTTT.

The V and J genes are TRBV11-2 and TRBJ2-7, with TRBD2 identical over 7 bases. The CDR3 is 14 residues long. The germline gives CDR1 SGHAT, CDR2 FQNNGV. The V segment lost 4 bases and the J segment 0 bases; nucleotides outside the gene matches: 3. CDR3 DNA sequence: TGTGCCAGCAGCTCGCGGGGGAGCTCCTACGAGCAGTACTTC. Translation gives CASSSRGSSYEQYF.

The V and J genes are TRBV5-1 and TRBJ2-5; TRBD1 is a possible D gene (6 bases). CDR3 size: 15 residues. Trimming cost V 0 bases and J 5 bases, with 14 bases left between them. The germline V gene has CDR1 SGHRS and CDR2 YFSETQ. The CDR3 coding sequence is TGCGCCAGCAGCTTGGCGTACAGGGCGTCGGAGACCCAGTACTTC. Residues: CASSLAYRASETQYF.